The 9 T cell receptor beta chains listed next were all sequenced from one sample in a study of T cell responses to AZD1222 COVID-19 vaccine. The table came from immunoSEQ multiplex PCR; TCRdb's copy has only in-frame clones and leaves some out. Counted here are around 58,000 clones, 80% to 90% occurring once; the ten biggest clones make up roughly a tenth. Sequences were derived from peripheral blood, sampled on day 0 of AZD1222 vaccination. These receptors were taken from an adult in good health.

The chain links TRBV5-1 to TRBJ1-5; no clear D gene. The V end lost 0 bases, the J end lost 6 bases, and 10 bases lay between the germline ends. The CDR3 length is 14 residues. The germline V gene encodes CDR1 SGHRS and CDR2 YFSETQ. The CDR3 is CASSLGGFGQPQHF. For the CDR3, the DNA is TGCGCCAGCAGCTTGGGAGGGTTCGGTCAGCCCCAGCATTTT.

In regard to this clone: Other DNA sequences in the same sample also yield this CDR3. The rearrangement joins TRBV11-2 to TRBJ1-1; no definite D call. Trimming shortened V by 3 bases and J by 1 base, and 9 bases separated the two germline ends. This CDR3 has 14 amino acids. Germline V CDR1 and CDR2: SGHAT, FQNNGV. Here the CDR3 reads CASSLGVGNTEAFF. CDR3 sequence (DNA): TGTGCCAGCAGCTTGGGTGTGGGGAACACTGAAGCTTTCTTT.

The chain is built from TRBV7-3 and TRBJ2-7, with 9 bases that match TRBD1. V lost 5 bases, J lost 2 bases, and 4 bases stayed unmatched. Germline CDR1 is SGHTA and CDR2 is FQGTGA. CDR3 length equals 14 residues. The CDR3 DNA is TGTGCCAGCAGCCGAGGACAGGGGCCCTACGAGCAGTACTTC. This gives the protein CASSRGQGPYEQYF.

The chain links TRBV5-6 to TRBJ2-5; D is possibly TRBD1 or TRBD2 (6 bases each). Looked up from germline, CDR1 is SGHDT and CDR2 is YYEEEE. The CDR3 totals 16 residues. V shed 4 bases and J shed 5 bases, with 21 bases lying between them. The CDR3 nucleotides read TGTGCCAGCAGCCATACGTCGGGGGCAGGGTGGGAGACCCAGTACTTC. It codes for CASSHTSGAGWETQYF. The entire variable domain, with the rest obtained from reference TRBV5-6 and TRBJ2-5, is as follows: DAGVTQSPTHLIKTRGQQVTLRCSPKSGHDTVSWYQQALGQGPQFIFQYYEEEERQRGNFPDRFSGHQFPNYSSELNVNALLLGDSALYLCASSHTSGAGWETQYFGPGTRLLVL.

V is TRBV3-1 (or the pseudogene TRBV3-2) and J is TRBJ2-7, with a weak D call TRBD2 (7 bases). V was pared by 0 bases and J by 2 bases, with 14 bases between. Germline V CDR1 and CDR2: LGHDT, YNNKEL (reference sequence). The CDR3 has 16 amino acids. CDR3 residues: CASSQEGGATTYEQYF. For the CDR3, the DNA is TGTGCCAGCAGCCAAGAAGGGGGGGCTACCACCTACGAGCAGTACTTC.

V is TRBV11-2 and J is TRBJ1-2; tentatively, D is TRBD1 (6 bases). V shed 4 bases and J shed 8 bases, with 11 bases lying between them. The CDR3 covers 12 residues. CDR1 and CDR2 from the germline V gene are SGHAT and FQNNGV. CDR3 region: CASSSQGIGYTF. CDR3 DNA: TGTGCCAGCAGCTCACAGGGTATCGGCTACACCTTC.

V usage is TRBV9 and J usage is TRBJ2-5, with 7 bases matching TRBD1. CDR1 and CDR2 (germline): SGDLS, YYNGEE. J was trimmed by 1 base and V by 3 bases; bases with no gene match: 6. The CDR3 is 15 amino acids. The CDR3 sequence is CASSGRTGLQETQYF. The CDR3 DNA is TGTGCCAGCAGCGGCCGGACAGGCCTCCAAGAGACCCAGTACTTC.

V usage is TRBV19 and J usage is TRBJ1-1; D perhaps matches TRBD1 (5 bases). Germline-derived CDR1 and CDR2 are LNHDA and SQIVND (reference sequence). The CDR3 is 17 residues long. V was pared by 6 bases and J by 7 bases, with 27 bases between. The CDR3 sequence is CASRNRGLRGSEGEAFF. CDR3 DNA sequence: TGTGCCAGTAGAAATCGGGGACTCCGGGGCAGTGAGGGTGAAGCTTTCTTT.

This chain connects TRBV10-3 to TRBJ1-5, with a possible D match to TRBD1 (5 bases). V was pared by 11 bases and J by 0 bases, with 14 bases between. Germline lookup yields CDR1 ENHRY and CDR2 SYGVKD. The CDR3 has 14 amino acids. CDR3 sequence reads: CAVQDGYSNQPQHF. CDR3 bases: TGTGCCGTACAGGACGGGTATAGCAATCAGCCCCAGCATTTT.